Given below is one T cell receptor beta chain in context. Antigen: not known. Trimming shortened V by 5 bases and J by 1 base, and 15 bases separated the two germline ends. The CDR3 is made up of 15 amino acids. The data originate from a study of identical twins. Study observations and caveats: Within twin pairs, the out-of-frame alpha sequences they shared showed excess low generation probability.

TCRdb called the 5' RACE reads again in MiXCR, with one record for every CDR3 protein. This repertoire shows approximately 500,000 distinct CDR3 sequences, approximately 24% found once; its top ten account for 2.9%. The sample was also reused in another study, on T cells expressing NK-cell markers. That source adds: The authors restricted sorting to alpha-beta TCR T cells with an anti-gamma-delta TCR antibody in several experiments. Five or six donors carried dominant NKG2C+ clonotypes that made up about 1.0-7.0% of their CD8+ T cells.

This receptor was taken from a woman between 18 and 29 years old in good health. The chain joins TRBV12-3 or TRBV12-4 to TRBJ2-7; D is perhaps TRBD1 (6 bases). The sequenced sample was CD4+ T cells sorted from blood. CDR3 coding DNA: TGTGCCAGCAGTCTAGACCAAGGACAGTCCTACGAGCAGTACTTC. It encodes CASSLDQGQSYEQYF.